Reported below is one TCR beta chain. Its antigen remains unidentified. The data were obtained in a study of blood T cells in healthy people across ages. Findings of the study overall: The unknown donor CMV status may have confounded expanded clonotype changes.

The length of the CDR3 is 14 residues. Germline V gives CDR1 DFQATT, CDR2 SNEGSKA (reference sequence). V was trimmed by 0 bases and J by 10 bases, leaving 13 bases between them. Approximately 9.2 milliliters was the volume of peripheral blood drawn from each donor. Per sample, no less than 5 micrograms of total RNA were extracted. Primers used in a second PCR of about 6 to 11 cycles were a sample-barcoded 5' primer and a J-beta primer mix. TCRdb analysed the 5' RACE reads with MiXCR anew, one entry per CDR3 protein. Altogether about 1.1 million distinct CDR3 sequences are present, 35% to 40% being singletons, with the ten largest covering less than 15%.

Input material: blood. This clonotype originated in a young man in good health. The chain has TRBV20-1 and TRBJ1-6; a weak D match, TRBD1 (6 bases). DNA for the CDR3: TGCAGTGCTAGAGATGTGGGGGCCCAGTCACCCCTCCACTTT. Its translation: CSARDVGAQSPLHF.